The entry that follows covers one TCR beta chain sequence. What antigen it recognizes has not been identified. No much larger clone exists at a distance of one base, and base qualities are not known. This specimen belongs to a study of tumor and adjacent non-tumor tissue in lung cancer (dated by TCRdb to 2016 to 2019). About the full investigation: By cancer type, the cohort comprised 12 adenocarcinoma patients, a couple of squamous cell carcinoma patients and 1 small cell lung cancer patient. The approximately 15 enrolled patients, of whom some ten were men and 5 were women, were aged about 30 to 80 years and were diagnosed with TNM stage I to III disease. Sequencing produced approximately 130 million productive TCRbeta reads in total, an average of about 4.17 million reads per sample. Bulk TCRbeta repertoires were compared between lung tumor tissue and matched distant non-tumor lung tissue obtained from fewer than 16 lung cancer patients. Around 30 paired specimens, one tumor and one normal lung sample per patient, were profiled by TCRbeta CDR3 sequencing.

Receptors were amplified or captured by multiplex PCR. The instrument was an Illumina HiSeq 2500. TCRbeta libraries were constructed through three rounds of nested PCR with primers (Table S4) according to protocols modified from ARM-PCR. PCR products of 200-500 bp were gel-excised and purified with the QIAquick gel extraction kit before sequencing. Under the source paper's analysis protocol: Trimmomatic was used to clean the reads, FLASH merged the cleaned reads into complete CDR3 sequences, and MiTCR assigned the sequences to V(D)J germline segments. Clonal diversity was calculated as the inverse Simpson's index using VDJtools. A read counted as productive if the sequence was in-frame and lacked a premature stop codon. TCRdb reprocessing: public reads trimmed at Q25 with fastp, clones called with MiXCR, in-frame beta chains kept. Under each unique CDR3 protein, matching rows form one entry showing the most common genes and DNA. The V and J calls reflect TCRdb's pipeline rather than the authors' work. The sample contains 120,000 or so distinct CDR3 sequences, 66% of them found a single time. Around 13% of the sample is taken by the ten largest.

The CDR3 covers 15 residues, taking in both the cysteine and the phenylalanine. Of the read, only the CDR3 DNA is kept; its 45 bases are in frame from base 1. V sheds 10 bases and J sheds 4 bases, leaving 20 bases between their ends. RNA was isolated from bulk, unsorted tissue, and RNA quality was assessed with a NanoDrop ND-1000 and an Agilent 2100. Donors were newly diagnosed lung cancer patients admitted for thoracic surgery in China between August and November 2014, without prior chemotherapy. The study excluded patients who had received radiotherapy or chemotherapy before or who had another cancer at the same time. Surgical tissue pieces of about 1-2 cm3 were preserved in RNAlater solution and stored at -80 °C until use. The paper as a whole reports these results and caveats: Neither the sequencing platform nor unique molecular identifiers are named or mentioned anywhere in the methods. Younger patients had significantly higher TCR diversity, and higher tumor TCR diversity was associated with shorter overall and disease-free survival. Significantly higher TCR diversity (inverse Simpson) was observed in tumor tissue than in normal lung tissue (about 410 vs 180, P = 0.0075, Mann-Whitney U test). With only about 16 patients in the cohort, the authors noted that larger samples and more detailed clinical data are needed. The top 100 clones accounted for a significantly larger cumulative portion of the repertoire in normal lung than in tumor tissue. Because peripheral blood was not sequenced, the blood TCRbeta repertoires of the lung cancer patients in the study went unexamined.

The chain uses TRBV12-3 or TRBV12-4 and TRBJ2-1, with TRBD2 perhaps the D gene, on 6 matching bases. Sequencing was done on a sample of lung tumor tissue. This clonotype was obtained from a young man with non-small cell lung cancer. The CDR3: CANRSRGTLYNEQFF. DNA sequence: TGTGCCAACAGATCTCGCGGGACTCTATACAATGAGCAGTTCTTC.